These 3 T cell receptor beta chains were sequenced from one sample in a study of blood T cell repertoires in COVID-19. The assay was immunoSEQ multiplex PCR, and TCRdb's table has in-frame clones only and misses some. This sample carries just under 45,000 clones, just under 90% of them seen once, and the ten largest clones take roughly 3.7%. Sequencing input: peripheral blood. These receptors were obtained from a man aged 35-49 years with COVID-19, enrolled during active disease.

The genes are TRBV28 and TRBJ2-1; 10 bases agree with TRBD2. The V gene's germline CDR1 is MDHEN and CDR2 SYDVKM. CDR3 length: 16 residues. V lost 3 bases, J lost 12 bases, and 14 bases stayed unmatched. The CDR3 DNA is TGTGCCAGCAGTTTCGGCGGGACTAGCGCCTTGGTGCCGCAGTTCTTC. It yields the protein CASSFGGTSALVPQFF.

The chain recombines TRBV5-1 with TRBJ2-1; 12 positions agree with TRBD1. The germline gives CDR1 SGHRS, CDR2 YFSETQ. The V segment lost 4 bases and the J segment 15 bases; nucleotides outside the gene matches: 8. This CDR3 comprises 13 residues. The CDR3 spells CASSLARDRGPFF. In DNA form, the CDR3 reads TGCGCCAGCAGCCTTGCAAGGGACAGGGGGCCGTTCTTC.

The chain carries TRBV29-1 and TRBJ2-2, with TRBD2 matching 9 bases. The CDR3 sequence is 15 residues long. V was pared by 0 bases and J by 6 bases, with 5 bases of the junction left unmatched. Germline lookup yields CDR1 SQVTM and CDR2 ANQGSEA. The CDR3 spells CSVEDPSGASGELFF. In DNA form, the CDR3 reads TGCAGCGTTGAAGATCCTAGCGGGGCCTCCGGGGAGCTGTTTTTT.